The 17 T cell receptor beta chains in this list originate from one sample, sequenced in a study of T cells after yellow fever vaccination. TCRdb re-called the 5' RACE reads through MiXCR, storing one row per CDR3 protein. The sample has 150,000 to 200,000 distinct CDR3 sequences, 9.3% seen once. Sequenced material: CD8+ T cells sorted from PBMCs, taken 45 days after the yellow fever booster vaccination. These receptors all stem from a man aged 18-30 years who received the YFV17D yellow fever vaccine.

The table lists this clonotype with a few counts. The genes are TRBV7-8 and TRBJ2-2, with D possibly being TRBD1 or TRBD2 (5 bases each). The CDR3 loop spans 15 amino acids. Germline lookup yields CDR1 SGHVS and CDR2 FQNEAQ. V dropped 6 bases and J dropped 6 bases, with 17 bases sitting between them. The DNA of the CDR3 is TGTGCCAGCAGTCCCGGGGCTGTACGGGCCGGGGAGCTGTTTTTT. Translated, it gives CASSPGAVRAGELFF.

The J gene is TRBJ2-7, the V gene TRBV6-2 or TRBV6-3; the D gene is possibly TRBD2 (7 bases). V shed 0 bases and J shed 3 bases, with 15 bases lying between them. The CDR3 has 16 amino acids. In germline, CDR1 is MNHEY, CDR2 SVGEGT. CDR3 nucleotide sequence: TGTGCCAGCAGTTACTCGAATCCGGGGGGCTACTACGAGCAGTACGTC. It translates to CASSYSNPGGYYEQYV.

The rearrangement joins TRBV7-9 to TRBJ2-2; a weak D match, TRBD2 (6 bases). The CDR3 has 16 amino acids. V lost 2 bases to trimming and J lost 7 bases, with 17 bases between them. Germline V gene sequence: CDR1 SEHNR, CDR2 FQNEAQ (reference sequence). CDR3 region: CASSLLAGYYVGELFF. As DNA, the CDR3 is TGTGCCAGCAGCTTATTGGCGGGGTATTATGTCGGGGAGCTGTTTTTT.

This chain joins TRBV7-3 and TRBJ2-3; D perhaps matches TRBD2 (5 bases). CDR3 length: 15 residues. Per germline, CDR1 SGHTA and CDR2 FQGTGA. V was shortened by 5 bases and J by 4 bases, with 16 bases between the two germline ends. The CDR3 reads CASSPGVSDADTQYF. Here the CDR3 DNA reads TGTGCCAGCAGCCCCGGGGTTAGCGACGCAGATACGCAGTATTTT.

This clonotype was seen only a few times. The CDR3 DNA reads TGTGCCAGCAGCTTGACGGGCACGCGATACAATGAGCAGTTCTTC. Protein: CASSLTGTRYNEQFF. The J gene is TRBJ2-1, the V gene TRBV5-5; D ambiguous. Germline values: CDR1 SGHKS, CDR2 YYEKEE (reference sequence). CDR3 length equals 15 residues. V was pared by 1 base and J by 4 bases, with 12 bases between.

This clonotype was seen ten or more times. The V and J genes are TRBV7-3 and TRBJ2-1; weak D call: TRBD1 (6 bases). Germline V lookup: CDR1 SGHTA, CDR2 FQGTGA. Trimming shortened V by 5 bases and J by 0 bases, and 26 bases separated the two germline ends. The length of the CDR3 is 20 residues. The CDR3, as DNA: TGTGCCAGCAGCACCAGACGGTTACTACCCAGGGGAAACTCCTACAATGAGCAGTTCTTC. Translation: CASSTRRLLPRGNSYNEQFF.

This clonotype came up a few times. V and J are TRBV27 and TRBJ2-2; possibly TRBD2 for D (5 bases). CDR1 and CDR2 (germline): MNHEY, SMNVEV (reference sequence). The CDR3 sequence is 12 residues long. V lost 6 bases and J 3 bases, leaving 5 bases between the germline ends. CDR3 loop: CASRGDTGELFF. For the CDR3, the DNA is TGTGCCAGCAGGGGAGACACCGGGGAGCTGTTTTTT.

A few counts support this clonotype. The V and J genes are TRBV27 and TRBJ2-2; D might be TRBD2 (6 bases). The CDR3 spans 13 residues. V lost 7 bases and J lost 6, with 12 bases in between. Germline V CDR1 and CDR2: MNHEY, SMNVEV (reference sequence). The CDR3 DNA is TGTGCCAGCATGTACGGGGGATCCGGGGAGCTGTTTTTT. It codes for CASMYGGSGELFF.

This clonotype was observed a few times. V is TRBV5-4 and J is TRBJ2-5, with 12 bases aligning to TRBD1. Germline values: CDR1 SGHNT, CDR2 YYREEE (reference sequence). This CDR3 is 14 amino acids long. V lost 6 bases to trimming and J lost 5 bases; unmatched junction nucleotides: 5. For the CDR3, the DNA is TGTGCCAGCATCGGGGACAGGGGGCGGGAGACCCAGTACTTC. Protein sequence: CASIGDRGRETQYF.

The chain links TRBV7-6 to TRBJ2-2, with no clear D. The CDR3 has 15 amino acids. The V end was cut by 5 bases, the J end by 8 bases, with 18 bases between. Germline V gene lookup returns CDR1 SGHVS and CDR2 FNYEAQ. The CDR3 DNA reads TGTGCCAGCAGCCGGATCGGGCCGTCTGGGGGGGAGCTGTTTTTT. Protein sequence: CASSRIGPSGGELFF.

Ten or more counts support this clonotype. In nucleotides, the CDR3 is TGTGCCAGCAGTCCGCAGGCCCTAGCGGGGGATACGCAGTATTTT. It translates to CASSPQALAGDTQYF. The chain carries TRBV12-3 or TRBV12-4 and TRBJ2-3, with 9 bases fitting TRBD2. This CDR3 has 15 residues. J gave up 6 bases and V 5 bases, and 9 bases lay outside the gene matches.

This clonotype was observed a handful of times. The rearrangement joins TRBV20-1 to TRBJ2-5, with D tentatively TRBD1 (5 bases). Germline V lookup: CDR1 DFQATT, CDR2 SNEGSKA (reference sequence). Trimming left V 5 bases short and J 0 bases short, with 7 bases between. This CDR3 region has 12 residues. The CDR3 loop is CSAGQYQETQYF. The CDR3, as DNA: TGCAGTGCTGGACAATACCAAGAGACCCAGTACTTC.

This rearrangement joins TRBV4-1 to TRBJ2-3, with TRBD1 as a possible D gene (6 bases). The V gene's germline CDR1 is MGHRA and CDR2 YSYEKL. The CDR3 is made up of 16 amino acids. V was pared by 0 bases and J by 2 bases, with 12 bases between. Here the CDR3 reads CASSQEPGDATDTQYF. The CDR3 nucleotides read TGCGCCAGCAGCCAAGAACCAGGGGACGCCACAGATACGCAGTATTTT.

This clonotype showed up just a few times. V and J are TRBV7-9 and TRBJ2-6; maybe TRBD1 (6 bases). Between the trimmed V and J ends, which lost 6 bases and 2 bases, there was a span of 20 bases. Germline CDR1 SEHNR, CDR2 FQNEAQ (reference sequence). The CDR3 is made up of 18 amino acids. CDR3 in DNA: TGTGCCAGCAGACCTGACAGGATCTTAGCACCTGGGGCCAACGTCCTGACTTTC. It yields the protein CASRPDRILAPGANVLTF.

The CDR3 DNA follows: TGCGCCAGCAGCTTGGCCGGGACAGGGGGCCACGAGCAGTACTTC. This encodes CASSLAGTGGHEQYF. The chain uses TRBV5-1 and TRBJ2-7, with 12 bases fitting TRBD1. The germline CDR1 and CDR2 sequences are SGHRS and YFSETQ. V dropped 0 bases and J dropped 5; count of bases not matched to a gene: 3. The CDR3 is 15 amino acids.

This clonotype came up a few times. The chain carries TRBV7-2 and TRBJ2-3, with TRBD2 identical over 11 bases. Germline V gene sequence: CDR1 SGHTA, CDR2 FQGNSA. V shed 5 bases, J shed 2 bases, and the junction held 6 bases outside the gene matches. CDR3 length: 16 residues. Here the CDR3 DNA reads TGTGCCAGCAGCGCAGGGACTAGCGGACCCACAGATACGCAGTATTTT. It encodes CASSAGTSGPTDTQYF.

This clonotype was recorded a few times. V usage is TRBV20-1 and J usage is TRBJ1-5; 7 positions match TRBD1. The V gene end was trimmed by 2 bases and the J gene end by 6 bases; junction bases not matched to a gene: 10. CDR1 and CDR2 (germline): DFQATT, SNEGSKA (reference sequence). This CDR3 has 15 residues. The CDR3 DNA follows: TGCAGTGCTAGACTGACAGGGAGTTTCGGTCAGCCCCAGCATTTT. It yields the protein CSARLTGSFGQPQHF.